A selection of T cell receptor beta chains follows, all from one sample in a study of cytomegalovirus exposure and HLA in healthy donors. The table came from immunoSEQ multiplex PCR; TCRdb's copy has only in-frame clones and leaves some out. The profile shows about 190,000 clones, roughly 80% of them singletons. Sequenced input: PBMCs. These receptors were obtained from a male donor in good health and CMV-seronegative. Both conserved end residues are part of each CDR3. Fields, in order: CDR3 protein, clone size, V gene. Clone size is shown for a subset of rows, as once, few, many or a class of expanded clone.

CDR3: CASSVGLAGGQETQYF; size: few; V: TRBV6-1
CDR3: CASSYRTAYNEQFF; size: .; V: TRBV28
CDR3: CASSVRTGGNVAWLFF; size: .; V: TRBV6-1
CDR3: CASSILGQTNEKLFF; size: .; V: TRBV19
CDR3: CASSPPTAPNSPLHF; size: .; V: TRBV7-9
CDR3: CASSLMGTGADTQYF; size: .; V: TRBV7-3
CDR3: CSVEPPPGLMNTEAFF; size: once; V: TRBV29-1
CDR3: CASSLVIGGQNQPQHF; size: few; V: TRBV7-9
CDR3: CASSERAGETGELFF; size: .; V: TRBV28
CDR3: CASSMRLTYEQYF; size: .; V: TRBV19
CDR3: CASSYSMRLAGYEQYF; size: .; V: TRBV6-5
CDR3: CASSQEVRSYGYTF; size: .; V: TRBV4-3
CDR3: CASSTRDRGRNEQFF; size: once; V: TRBV6-1
CDR3: CASSETAGSIHEQFF; size: .; V: TRBV6-6
CDR3: CASSLSGGPTDTQYF; size: few; V: TRBV7-9
CDR3: CASSLGSVMNTEAFF; size: .; V: TRBV5-1
CDR3: CASSPWDSYNEQFF; size: .; V: TRBV5-4
CDR3: CASSWGLAGGHNTGELFF; size: .; V: TRBV5-4
CDR3: CASSLEPGQGLDTQYF; size: .; V: TRBV7-6
CDR3: CASSSGDSSYEQYF; size: .; V: TRBV7-4
CDR3: CASSELDGTTTDTQYF; size: once; V: TRBV6-1
CDR3: CASSPYRGPSYEQYF; size: .; V: TRBV7-6
CDR3: CASSQITPGGYEQYF; size: .; V: TRBV14
CDR3: CASSSRVGTEAFF; size: .; V: TRBV19
CDR3: CASSYRTGRLQETQYF; size: .; V: TRBV6-5
CDR3: CATSRVRGLSTDTQYF; size: .; V: TRBV15
CDR3: CASSQDLTAGPYNEQFF; size: once; V: TRBV4-2
CDR3: CAWNRGENYGYTF; size: .; V: TRBV30
CDR3: CASSLTGVSYEQYF; size: .; V: TRBV5-1
CDR3: CASVGQGSYEQYF; size: .; V: TRBV7-8
CDR3: CSVPQEETFYGYTF; size: .; V: TRBV29-1
CDR3: CASSIREVGAGYGYTF; size: .; V: TRBV19
CDR3: CASSLVRNTEAFF; size: few; V: TRBV7-2
CDR3: CASRFTGEGTEAFF; size: few; V: TRBV5-6
CDR3: CASSTRDPIQETQYF; size: .; V: TRBV19
CDR3: CASSQSNGQPQHF; size: .; V: TRBV4-3
CDR3: CASSEGGRIVGETQYF; size: .; V: TRBV5-6
CDR3: CASSPPGRDSGGYTF; size: .; V: TRBV7-2
CDR3: CASSLTLGTSGGTDTQYF; size: .; V: TRBV7-3
CDR3: CASSFQGAWGNEQFF; size: .; V: TRBV27
CDR3: CSVEDLADYGYPF; size: .; V: TRBV29-1
CDR3: CASSRTGNEETQYF; size: .; V: TRBV13
CDR3: CATADRGAGELFF; size: .; V: TRBV2
CDR3: CASSPGGGDLDTQYF; size: .; V: TRBV18
CDR3: CASRPTRTGPQPQHF; size: .; V: TRBV27
CDR3: CASSLGDGGYGYTF; size: .; V: TRBV18
CDR3: CASSQQGWEEKLFF; size: .; V: TRBV28
CDR3: CAWSVPETSGGYNEQFF; size: .; V: TRBV30
CDR3: CASSIGLAGGKETQYF; size: .; V: TRBV19
CDR3: CASSFGLYGYTF; size: .; V: TRBV7-2